The TCR beta chain under discussion was sequenced for a study of beta chain features in type 1 diabetes. On the study more broadly: Similarity in age, gender and cell yields was seen between patients and healthy donors.

Every isolated RNA sample was fully reverse transcribed, so sequencing captured expressed TCRB transcripts. Only in-frame clones appear in the TCRdb table, and some are missing; sequencing was by immunoSEQ multiplex PCR. This table has around 150,000 clones, approximately 8.1% appearing once. In its sample, this clone was seen a few times. V dropped 1 base and J dropped 1 base, with 8 bases sitting between them. Per germline, CDR1 SGHTA and CDR2 FQGNSA. The CDR3 contains 14 residues. J is TRBJ2-7 and V is TRBV7-2; maybe TRBD2 (5 bases). This TCR derives from a man aged 18 to 29 in good health. Sequencing was carried out using central memory CD4+ T cells from blood. The CDR3 sequence: CASSLGRGSYEQYF. CDR3 sequence (DNA): TGTGCCAGCAGCTTAGGTCGGGGATCCTACGAGCAGTACTTC.